This is a list of T cell receptor beta chains from one sample in a study of cytomegalovirus exposure and HLA in healthy donors. Method: immunoSEQ multiplex PCR; TCRdb's copy keeps in-frame clones and lacks some. The sample has over 55,000 clones; 85% to 90% are singletons. The sample consisted of PBMCs. Every receptor here comes from a woman in her thirties in good health and CMV-seropositive. The CDR3 runs from the conserved cysteine through the conserved F or W. A D gene is named only where the DNA matches it firmly. The size entry is marked missing in some rows and otherwise reads once, few, many or a size class.

TRBV5-6	TRBJ2-7	.	13	once	TGTGCCAGCAGCTTGTGGGGGCAATACGAGCAGTACTTC	CASSLWGQYEQYF
TRBV27	TRBJ1-2	TRBD1	18	.	TGTGCCAGCAGTTTACTCGCCGGACAGGGTTTTTCAGGGGCTGGCTACACCTTC	CASSLLAGQGFSGAGYTF
TRBV19	TRBJ2-7	.	15	once	TGTGCCAGTAGTATAGGGAGAGGGTTTTTCTACGAGCAGTACTTC	CASSIGRGFFYEQYF
TRBV29-1	TRBJ2-2	.	15	.	TGCAGCGTTGCCGGGTGGGGAGTGAGCACCGGGGAGCTGTTTTTT	CSVAGWGVSTGELFF
TRBV7-9	TRBJ2-1	.	17	.	TGTGCCAGCAGCTTACCTCCTGGGGGTAGCAGGGGAAATGAGCAGTTCTTC	CASSLPPGGSRGNEQFF
TRBV6-6	TRBJ1-1	.	14	.	TGTGCCAGCGGTATCAGGGGCCTACCGGATGAAGCTTTCTTT	CASGIRGLPDEAFF
TRBV28	TRBJ1-4	TRBD1	14	.	TGTGCCAGCAGTCGTCCCGGGACAGTGGAAAAACTGTTTTTT	CASSRPGTVEKLFF
TRBV9	TRBJ1-2	.	13	.	TGTGCCAGCAGCGTAGGTCCAAACTATGGCTACACCTTC	CASSVGPNYGYTF
TRBV30	TRBJ1-1	TRBD1	13	.	TGTGCCGGCGACAGGGCTTTGAACACTGAAGCTTTCTTT	CAGDRALNTEAFF
TRBV28	TRBJ1-4	.	15	.	TGTGCCAGCAGTTTATGGGGAGAATCCCTTGAAAAACTGTTTTTT	CASSLWGESLEKLFF
TRBV29-1	TRBJ2-7	.	13	.	TGCAGCGGTCTAGAGAGGCCGCCCTACGAGCAGTACTTC	CSGLERPPYEQYF
TRBV28	TRBJ1-2	.	14	.	TGTGCCAGCAGTGCAGGAGGGCGGAACTATGGCTACACCTTC	CASSAGGRNYGYTF
TRBV27	TRBJ2-7	.	14	.	TGTGCCAGCAGTTTACGAGGGGGTACCTACGAGCAGTACTTC	CASSLRGGTYEQYF
TRBV4-2	TRBJ2-1	.	17	.	TGTGCCAGCAGCCAAGATGGGAGTAGGACTCTAAACGATGAGCAGTTCTTC	CASSQDGSRTLNDEQFF
TRBV6-5	TRBJ2-7	.	14	.	TGTGCCACCACCCTAGGAGGACCCAGTAAAGAGCAGTACTTC	CATTLGGPSKEQYF
TRBV9	TRBJ2-1	.	16	once	TGTGCCAGCAGCGTAGCAAGCCGGAGTGGCTACAATGAGCAGTTCTTC	CASSVASRSGYNEQFF
TRBV5-1	TRBJ2-1	TRBD1	13	.	TGCGCCAGCAGCGGGGACAGGGGTAGTGAGCAGTTCTTC	CASSGDRGSEQFF
TRBV6-1	TRBJ1-1	TRBD1	12	.	TGTGCCAGCAGATACAGGGGAACTGAAGCTTTCTTT	CASRYRGTEAFF
TRBV27	TRBJ1-4	TRBD1	14	few	TGTGCCAGCAGTTTAAAAGGGGGCGCGAGAAAACTGTTTTTT	CASSLKGGARKLFF
TRBV19	TRBJ2-2	.	16	.	TGTGCCAGTAGCCCAAAGGGGATTGTTGGCACCGGGGAGCTGTTTTTT	CASSPKGIVGTGELFF
TRBV27	TRBJ1-5	.	14	once	TGTGCCAGCAGTGCGGGGGTGGGCAATCAGCCCCAGCATTTT	CASSAGVGNQPQHF
TRBV7-9	TRBJ2-5	TRBD2	19	.	TGTGCCAGCAGCTTAGGAGCCCGGCTAGCGGGAGGGCCGGAAGAGACCCAGTACTTC	CASSLGARLAGGPEETQYF
TRBV6-1	TRBJ1-5	.	14	.	TGTGCCAGCAGTGACCGACAATCGTATCAGCCCCAGCATTTT	CASSDRQSYQPQHF
TRBV4-1	TRBJ2-7	TRBD2	15	.	TGCGCCAGCAGCCGCGGACTAGCGGCTACCTACGAGCAGTACTTC	CASSRGLAATYEQYF
TRBV7-9	TRBJ2-1	TRBD2	17	.	TGTGCCAGCAGCGGGGGACTAGCGGGAGTTGACTACAATGAGCAGTTCTTC	CASSGGLAGVDYNEQFF
TRBV5-1	TRBJ2-5	.	14	.	TGCGCCAGCAGCTTCTCGGGATTCCAAGAGACCCAGTACTTC	CASSFSGFQETQYF
TRBV5-1	TRBJ1-1	.	15	.	TGCGCCAGCAGCACCCTGCAGGCTGGGAGCACTGAAGCTTTCTTT	CASSTLQAGSTEAFF
TRBV6-1	TRBJ1-2	.	13	.	TGTGCCAGCAGGGTCGGACAATTGTATGGCTACACCTTC	CASRVGQLYGYTF
TRBV4-1	TRBJ1-3	TRBD1	18	.	TGCGCCAGCAGCCAGGACCTGGGACAGGGGGCGTACGGAAACACCATATATTTT	CASSQDLGQGAYGNTIYF
TRBV28	TRBJ1-5	.	14	.	TGTGCCAGCAGTTTGCGTGAGTGGAGTCAGCCCCAGCATTTT	CASSLREWSQPQHF
TRBV5-1	TRBJ2-7	.	13	.	TGCGCCAGCAGCTTGGACAGGACCTACGAGCAGTACTTC	CASSLDRTYEQYF
TRBV28	TRBJ2-2	TRBD2	15	.	TGTGCCAGTGGAGGGCTAGCGGGTATCACCGGGGAGCTGTTTTTT	CASGGLAGITGELFF
TRBV4-1	TRBJ1-1	.	14	few	TGCGCCAGCAGCCAAGTGCTGGCGAACACTGAAGCTTTCTTT	CASSQVLANTEAFF
TRBV19	TRBJ1-1	.	13	.	TGTGCCAGTACCCTACAGGGAAACACTGAAGCTTTCTTT	CASTLQGNTEAFF
TRBV6-5	TRBJ2-7	.	14	.	TGTGCCAGCAGTCCCGAGCGGGTGTCCTACGAGCAGTACTTC	CASSPERVSYEQYF
TRBV27	TRBJ1-5	.	16	.	TGTGCCAGCAGTTCCCAGGGCCTATATAGCAATCAGCCCCAGCATTTT	CASSSQGLYSNQPQHF
TRBV28	TRBJ2-7	.	14	.	TGTGCCAGCAGCAACAGTGGGAGCCTTCCCGAGCAGTACTTC	CASSNSGSLPEQYF
TRBV7-2	TRBJ1-2	TRBD1	14	.	TGTGCCAGCAGCTTAGCCGGGACAGGGGGAGGCTACACCTTC	CASSLAGTGGGYTF
TRBV9	TRBJ2-7	TRBD2	18	.	TGTGCCAGCAAGCAACGGAGGAGGACTAGCGGGAGTCGGGACGAGCAGTACTTC	CASKQRRRTSGSRDEQYF
TRBV11-2	TRBJ1-6	.	15	.	TGTGCCAGCAGCTTAGGTGGACAGACTAATTCACCCCTCCACTTT	CASSLGGQTNSPLHF
TRBV2	TRBJ1-1	TRBD1	18	.	TGTGCCAGCAGCCATCTACTAACGCAACCCGGGACAGGGGAAATGGCTTTCTTT	CASSHLLTQPGTGEMAFF
TRBV27	TRBJ2-3	TRBD1	17	.	TGTGCCAGCAGTTTATTCTACGGGACAGTTGTCTCAGATACGCAGTATTTT	CASSLFYGTVVSDTQYF
TRBV6-4	TRBJ1-6	TRBD1	13	.	TGTGCCAGCAGGGGACAGGGAAATTCACCCCTCCACTTT	CASRGQGNSPLHF
TRBV29-1	TRBJ1-2	.	14	.	TGCAGCGCCAAAGGGACAAAGAACGACTATGGCTACACCTTC	CSAKGTKNDYGYTF
TRBV28	TRBJ2-1	TRBD2	16	.	TGTGCCAGCAGTTTATGGGCGGGAGAAGAAAGGGATGAGCAGTTCTTC	CASSLWAGEERDEQFF